Below, 15 T cell receptor beta chains from the same sample are listed, as sequenced in a study of shared clonotypes between healthy human individuals. Produced via immunoSEQ multiplex PCR; TCRdb's table is partial and in-frame only. The sample records about 1.1 million clones, 60% to 85% being singletons. Specimen: memory CD4+ T cells from PBMCs. Noted subset: CD45RA-negative fraction. All receptors come from a man between 18 and 29 years old in good health. Some clones in this sample may be carry-over from other donors' samples.

The chain uses TRBV18 and TRBJ1-4, with D hard to call. Looked up from germline, CDR1 is KGHSH and CDR2 is LQKENI. The V end was cut by 2 bases, the J end by 8 bases, with 18 bases between. The CDR3 sequence is 16 residues long. CDR3 residues: CASSPSRAKGGEKLFF. In nucleotides, the CDR3 is TGTGCCAGCTCACCATCGAGGGCGAAAGGTGGGGAAAAACTGTTTTTT. The variable domain in full, with the rest retrieved from reference TRBV18 and TRBJ1-4, is NAGVMQNPRHLVRRRGQEARLRCSPMKGHSHVYWYRQLPEEGLKFMVYLQKENIIDESGMPKERFSAEFPKEGPSILRIQQVVRGDSAAYFCASSPSRAKGGEKLFFGSGTQLSVL.

The CDR3 is CASSSGRSPPNEQFF. In nucleotides, the CDR3 is TGCGCCAGCAGCTCGGGGCGGTCCCCCCCCAATGAGCAGTTCTTC. The V gene is TRBV5-1, the J gene TRBJ2-1, with D perhaps matching TRBD1 or TRBD2 (5 bases each). V dropped 3 bases and J dropped 6 bases, with 16 bases sitting between them. Germline V lookup: CDR1 SGHRS, CDR2 YFSETQ. The CDR3 length is 15 residues.

The V and J genes are TRBV5-1 and TRBJ1-1; 7 bases are a match to TRBD1. The trim removed 2 bases at V and 1 base at J, leaving 8 bases unmatched. The CDR3 runs 16 residues. The germline V gene has CDR1 SGHRS and CDR2 YFSETQ. CDR3 loop: CASSLGPGTENTEAFF. The CDR3 nucleotides are TGCGCCAGCAGCTTAGGGCCCGGGACAGAGAACACTGAAGCTTTCTTT.

DNA of the CDR3: TGTGCCAGCTCACCACTATCGGGGGCTGGGGCCAACGTCCTGACTTTC. It is translated as CASSPLSGAGANVLTF. This rearrangement joins TRBV18 to TRBJ2-6, with D perhaps TRBD2 (6 bases). CDR3 size: 16 residues. V was shortened by 1 base and J by 2 bases, with 9 bases between the two germline ends. Per germline, CDR1 KGHSH and CDR2 LQKENI.

This clone was observed a single time. This chain joins TRBV7-2 and TRBJ1-3; D gene ambiguous. Per the germline V gene, CDR1 is SGHTA and CDR2 is FQGNSA. The length of the CDR3 is 15 residues. Trimming stripped 5 bases from V and 3 bases from J, with 14 bases between. For the CDR3, the DNA is TGTGCCAGCAGCACCTCAGTGACGAATGGAAACACCATATATTTT. Amino acids: CASSTSVTNGNTIYF.

J is TRBJ1-4 and V is TRBV2; TRBD1 is a possible D gene (5 bases). CDR3 length equals 14 residues. The ends were cut back, 8 bases at V and 4 bases at J, with 14 bases in the middle. In germline, CDR1 is SNHLY, CDR2 FYNNEI. The CDR3 sequence: CASGALGYNEKLFF. In DNA form, the CDR3 reads TGTGCCAGCGGGGCCTTAGGGTATAATGAAAAACTGTTTTTT.

This clone was observed once. Other DNA sequences in this specimen translate into the identical CDR3. This chain links TRBV11-2 with TRBJ2-5; D remains ambiguous. The germline gives CDR1 SGHAT, CDR2 FQNNGV. The CDR3 consists of 13 residues. The germline V and J ends were trimmed by 1 base and 2 bases, with 5 bases remaining between them. In DNA, the CDR3 is TGTGCCAGCAGCTTAGGGGGACAAGAGACCCAGTACTTC. Amino acids: CASSLGGQETQYF.

The chain uses TRBV5-1 and TRBJ2-7; the D gene is possibly TRBD2 (6 bases). CDR3 size: 16 residues. V shed 5 bases and J shed 2 bases, with 20 bases lying between them. Germline V lookup: CDR1 SGHRS, CDR2 YFSETQ. CDR3 bases: TGCGCCAGCAGTCGGATCTTGACTAGTTCTCCCTACGAGCAGTACTTC. This encodes CASSRILTSSPYEQYF.

This clone came up once. The chain combines TRBV5-1 with TRBJ2-5; D perhaps matches TRBD2 (5 bases). Germline lookup yields CDR1 SGHRS and CDR2 YFSETQ. CDR3 length: 15 amino acids. Trimming pared 7 bases from V and 5 bases from J, leaving 21 bases between. In nucleotides, the CDR3 is TGCGCCAGCGGAAACGAGGGCTTATTTCACGAGACCCAGTACTTC. Translating it yields CASGNEGLFHETQYF.

This clone is a singleton in its sample. The V call is TRBV11-2, the J call TRBJ1-2; 7 positions agree with TRBD1. CDR1 SGHAT and CDR2 FQNNGV come from the germline V gene. The CDR3 is 15 amino acids. V lost 5 bases, J lost 4 bases, and 10 bases stayed unmatched. CDR3 DNA sequence: TGTGCCAGCAGCGGTTACAGGGGATCATTCTATGGCTACACCTTC. It yields the protein CASSGYRGSFYGYTF. The full variable domain, with the rest looked up from reference TRBV11-2 and TRBJ1-2, is EAGVAQSPRYKIIEKRQSVAFWCNPISGHATLYWYQQILGQGPKLLIQFQNNGVVDDSQLPKDRFSAERLKGVDSTLKIQPAKLEDSAVYLCASSGYRGSFYGYTFGSGTRLTVV.

The chain employs TRBV5-7 and TRBJ2-1; D is perhaps TRBD1 or TRBD2 (7 bases each). TRBV5-7 is annotated as an ORF whose role is uncertain. The CDR3 totals 16 residues. Trimming took 4 bases from V and 0 from J, leaving 14 bases between them. CDR3 coding DNA: TGTGCCAGCAGCGGGAGGGACAGTAGCTCCTACAATGAGCAGTTCTTC. Amino acids: CASSGRDSSSYNEQFF.

The chain employs TRBV11-2 and TRBJ2-7, with 10 bases that match TRBD2. Germline-derived CDR1 and CDR2 are SGHAT and FQNNGV. CDR3 length: 18 residues. Losses at the gene ends were 5 bases for V and 7 bases for J; bases not matched to a gene: 20. CDR3 sequence reads: CASSPGVGLAGDFWEQYF. CDR3 DNA sequence: TGTGCCAGCAGCCCAGGAGTCGGGCTAGCGGGAGATTTTTGGGAGCAGTACTTC.

The CDR3 is CASSFPITGKYGYTF. The CDR3 DNA is TGTGCCAGCAGTTTCCCGATAACCGGGAAGTATGGCTACACCTTC. V and J are TRBV27 and TRBJ1-2; D call uncertain. CDR1 is MNHEY and CDR2 is SMNVEV in the germline V gene (reference sequence). The ends were cut back, 3 bases at V and 5 bases at J, with 16 bases in the middle. This CDR3 is built from 15 residues.

The chain combines TRBV30 with TRBJ2-4, with D perhaps given as TRBD1 or TRBD2 (5 bases each). Germline assignment: CDR1 GTSNPN and CDR2 SVGIG (reference sequence). V was trimmed by 1 base and J by 4 bases, leaving 11 bases between them. This CDR3 spans 14 amino acids. This chain's CDR3 is CAWSAGPVKNIQYF. The DNA for the CDR3 is TGTGCCTGGAGTGCGGGGCCGGTAAAAAACATTCAGTACTTC.

The chain is built from TRBV11-1 and TRBJ2-3, with 9 bases matching TRBD2. The J segment lost 5 bases and the V segment lost 0 bases, leaving 3 bases of the junction unmatched. Germline assignment: CDR1 SGHAT and CDR2 FQDESV (reference sequence). The CDR3 totals 15 residues. The CDR3 region is CASSLALTSGDTQYF. The CDR3 DNA reads TGTGCCAGCAGCTTAGCGCTGACTAGCGGAGATACGCAGTATTTT.